A selection of T cell receptor beta chains follows, all from one sample in a study of T-cell memory formation after mild COVID-19. MiXCR was run by TCRdb on the 5' RACE reads, yielding one entry per CDR3 protein. Counted here are under 110,000 distinct CDR3 sequences, about a sixth occurring once; the ten biggest clones make up 28%. Sequences were obtained from PBMCs or a T cell subset sorted from them (not recorded which). The receptors stem from an adult woman who had mild COVID-19 (a few samples of this study predate the infection). Cell type and time point are not known. CDR3s include the opening cysteine and the closing phenylalanine or tryptophan. A D gene is named only where the DNA matches it firmly. Only part of the rows carry a size: once, few, many, or a class if the clone is expanded.

D | J | V | size | CDR3 | DNA
TRBD1 | TRBJ1-1 | TRBV2 | - | CASSPTGGRSMNTEAFF | TGTGCCAGCAGTCCTACAGGGGGCCGTTCCATGAACACTGAAGCTTTTTTT
- | TRBJ2-2 | TRBV7-9 | - | CASSHERAGELFF | TGTGCCAGCAGCCATGAACGGGCCGGGGAGCTGTTTTTT
- | TRBJ2-1 | TRBV4-1 | - | CASSQERAYNEQFF | TGCGCCAGCAGCCAAGAGAGAGCGTACAATGAGCAGTTCTTC
TRBD2 | TRBJ2-2 | TRBV15 | few | CATSGSGMGTGELFF | TGTGCCACCAGCGGTAGCGGGATGGGCACCGGGGAGCTGTTTTTT
- | TRBJ2-2 | TRBV5-1 | - | CANPQNTGELFF | TGCGCCAACCCACAGAACACCGGGGAGCTGTTTTTT
TRBD2 | TRBJ2-7 | TRBV5-5 | - | CASTASGGGYEQYF | TGTGCCAGCACCGCTAGCGGGGGAGGGTACGAGCAGTACTTC
- | TRBJ2-7 | TRBV2 | few | CASSLSGTSYEQYF | TGTGCCAGCAGTCTGTCCGGGACATCCTACGAGCAGTACTTC
TRBD1 | TRBJ2-7 | TRBV5-6 | - | CASSFRDSYEQYF | TGTGCCAGCAGCTTCCGGGACAGCTACGAGCAGTACTTC
- | TRBJ1-1 | TRBV29-1 | few | CSVYLGQEAFF | TGCAGCGTCTACCTGGGGCAGGAAGCTTTCTTT
TRBD2 | TRBJ2-1 | TRBV6-5 | few | CASSYQLAAEQFF | TGTGCCAGCAGTTATCAACTAGCGGCTGAGCAGTTCTTC
- | TRBJ2-5 | TRBV7-2 | - | CASSYPEVFQETQYF | TGTGCCAGCAGTTACCCTGAGGTATTCCAAGAGACCCAGTACTTC